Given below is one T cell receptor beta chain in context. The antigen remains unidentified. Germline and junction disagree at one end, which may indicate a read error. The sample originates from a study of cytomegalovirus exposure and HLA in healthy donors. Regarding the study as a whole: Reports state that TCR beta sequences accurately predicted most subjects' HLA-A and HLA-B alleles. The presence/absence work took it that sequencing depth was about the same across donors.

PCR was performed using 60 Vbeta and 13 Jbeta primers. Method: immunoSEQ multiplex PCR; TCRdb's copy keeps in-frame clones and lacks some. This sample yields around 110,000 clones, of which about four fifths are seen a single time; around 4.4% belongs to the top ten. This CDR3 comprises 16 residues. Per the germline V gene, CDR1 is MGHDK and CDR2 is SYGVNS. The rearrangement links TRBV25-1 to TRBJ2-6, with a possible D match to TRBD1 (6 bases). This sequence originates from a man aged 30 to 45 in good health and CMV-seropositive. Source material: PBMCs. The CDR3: CASSVIGGAGANGLTF. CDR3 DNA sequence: TGTGCCAGCAGTGTTATAGGGGGAGCTGGGGCCAACGGCCTGACTTTC.